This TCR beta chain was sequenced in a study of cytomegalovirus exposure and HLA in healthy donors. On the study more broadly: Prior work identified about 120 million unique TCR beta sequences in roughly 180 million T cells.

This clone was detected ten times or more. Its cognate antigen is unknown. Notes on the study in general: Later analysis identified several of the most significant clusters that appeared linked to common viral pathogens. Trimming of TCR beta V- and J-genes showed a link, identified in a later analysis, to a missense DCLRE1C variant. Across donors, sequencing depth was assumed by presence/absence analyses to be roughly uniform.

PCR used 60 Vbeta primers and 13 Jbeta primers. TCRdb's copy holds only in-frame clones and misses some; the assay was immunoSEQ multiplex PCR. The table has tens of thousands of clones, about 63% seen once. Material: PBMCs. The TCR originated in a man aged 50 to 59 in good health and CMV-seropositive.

The CDR3 spells CASSSFRQPQHF. DNA for the CDR3: TGTGCCAGCAGTTCCTTTCGTCAGCCCCAGCATTTT. The chain has TRBV28 and TRBJ1-5; the D is unclear. CDR3 length: 12 residues. CDR1 and CDR2 from the germline V gene are MDHEN and SYDVKM. Trimming left V 4 bases short and J 6 bases short, with 7 bases between.